This T cell receptor beta chain originates from a study of OX40 agonist ivuxolimab in advanced cancers. Study-wide results and caveats: CD4+ and CD8+ blood T cells expanded clonally by week 6 at 0.1 to 3.0 mg/kg.

This CDR3 is 17 amino acids long. Trimming at V came to 6 bases and at J to 2 bases, leaving 11 bases not matched to a gene. Germline V gene lookup returns CDR1 MRHNA and CDR2 SNTAGT. The repertoire was sequenced with immunoSEQ multiplex PCR; TCRdb's copy has only in-frame clones and lacks some. The sample records about 83,000 clones, around nine tenths being singletons. A word on this clone: Its antigen is as yet unknown.

The chain is built from TRBV6-4 and TRBJ2-2; 8 bases are a match to TRBD2. The clonotype originates from an adult with an advanced solid tumor such as melanoma, head and neck, liver or kidney cancer. Sequencing used CD4+ or CD8+ T cells sorted from blood, obtained in a trial of the OX40 agonist ivuxolimab. The CDR3 region is CASSSLTGLGNTGELFF. CDR3 nucleotide sequence: TGTGCCAGCAGCTCCCTAACGGGACTAGGCAACACCGGGGAGCTGTTTTTT.